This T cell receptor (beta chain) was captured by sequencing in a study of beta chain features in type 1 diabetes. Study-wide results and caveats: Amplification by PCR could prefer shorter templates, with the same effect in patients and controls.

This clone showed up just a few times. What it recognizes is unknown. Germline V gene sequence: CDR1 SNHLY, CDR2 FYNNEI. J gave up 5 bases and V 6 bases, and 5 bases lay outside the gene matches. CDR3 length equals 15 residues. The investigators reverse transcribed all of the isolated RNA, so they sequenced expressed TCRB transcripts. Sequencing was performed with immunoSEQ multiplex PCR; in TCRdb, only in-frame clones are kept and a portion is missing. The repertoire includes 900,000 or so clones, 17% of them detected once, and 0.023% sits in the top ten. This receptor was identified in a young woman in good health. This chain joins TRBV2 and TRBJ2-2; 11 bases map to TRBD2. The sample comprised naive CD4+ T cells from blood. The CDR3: CASSLGLADTGELFF. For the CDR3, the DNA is TGTGCCAGCAGCCTGGGACTAGCGGATACCGGGGAGCTGTTTTTT.